The 28 T cell receptor beta chains presented below share a single source sample, sequenced in a study of OX40 agonist ivuxolimab in advanced cancers. TCRdb's copy holds only in-frame clones and misses some; the assay was immunoSEQ multiplex PCR. The repertoire consists of about 100,000 clones, with approximately 90% occurring once and the leading ten covering 1% to 1.5%. The material was CD4+ or CD8+ T cells sorted from blood, obtained in a trial of the OX40 agonist ivuxolimab. All receptors come from an adult with an advanced solid tumor such as melanoma, head and neck, liver or kidney cancer.

This rearrangement joins TRBV6-5 to TRBJ2-2; a weak D match, TRBD2 (6 bases). The CDR3 extends over 15 amino acids. Germline V CDR1 and CDR2: MNHEY, SVGAGI. V was pared by 2 bases and J by 3 bases, with 10 bases between. CDR3 nucleotides: TGTGCCAGCAGTTACGGAGGGCCGGACACCGGGGAGCTGTTTTTT. As protein: CASSYGGPDTGELFF.

The chain combines TRBV27 with TRBJ2-5, with 10 bases lining up with TRBD2. Trimming at V came to 1 base and at J to 2 bases, leaving 7 bases not matched to a gene. The CDR3 has 17 residues. Germline V gene sequence: CDR1 MNHEY, CDR2 SMNVEV (reference sequence). The CDR3 sequence is CASSLLASGSYQETQYF. CDR3 coding DNA: TGTGCCAGCAGTTTATTAGCTAGCGGGAGCTATCAAGAGACCCAGTACTTC.

The V gene is TRBV6-6, the J gene TRBJ1-1, with D maybe TRBD1 (5 bases). The germline gives CDR1 MNHNY, CDR2 SVGAGI (reference sequence). V shed 0 bases and J shed 3 bases, with 11 bases lying between them. CDR3 length: 15 residues. As DNA, the CDR3 is TGTGCCAGCAGTTACTCGCCCAGGGAGGACACTGAAGCTTTCTTT. Translating gives CASSYSPREDTEAFF.

This clone occurred once. This chain links TRBV28 with TRBJ2-1; TRBD1 agrees at 8 bases. J lost 4 bases, V lost 2 bases, and 7 bases had no gene match. The germline gives CDR1 MDHEN, CDR2 SYDVKM. The CDR3 loop spans 16 amino acids. CDR3: CASSLGPGGAYNEQFF. Here the CDR3 DNA reads TGTGCCAGCAGTTTAGGGCCAGGGGGCGCGTACAATGAGCAGTTCTTC.

V gene TRBV15 combines with J gene TRBJ1-5; D ambiguous. Germline V gene sequence: CDR1 LNHNV, CDR2 YYDKDF (reference sequence). This CDR3 region has 15 residues. Between the trimmed V and J ends, which lost 0 bases and 1 base, there was a span of 7 bases. CDR3 region: CATSRDRGSNQPQHF. CDR3 DNA: TGTGCCACCAGCAGAGATCGCGGAAGCAATCAGCCCCAGCATTTT.

This clone was observed a single time. This sequence joins TRBV9 and TRBJ2-5; 8 bases are shared with TRBD2. The germline gives CDR1 SGDLS, CDR2 YYNGEE. The CDR3 runs 16 residues. The V gene end was trimmed by 0 bases and the J gene end by 5 bases; junction bases not matched to a gene: 9. CDR3 sequence: CASSVVGSGSEETQYF. As DNA, the CDR3 is TGTGCCAGCAGCGTAGTAGGCAGCGGGAGCGAGGAGACCCAGTACTTC.

The chain links TRBV5-1 to TRBJ2-7; the match to TRBD2 covers 7 bases. The CDR3 loop spans 14 amino acids. Trimming took 2 bases from V and 5 from J; bases not matched to a gene: 7. The germline CDR1 and CDR2 sequences are SGHRS and YFSETQ. The CDR3 region is CASSFISGGDEQYF. The CDR3 region has the DNA TGCGCCAGCAGCTTTATATCGGGAGGAGACGAGCAGTACTTC.

V usage is TRBV9 and J usage is TRBJ1-1; D ambiguous. Trimming left V 0 bases short and J 0 bases short, with 15 bases between. The CDR3 spans 17 residues. The germline CDR1 and CDR2 sequences are SGDLS and YYNGEE. Here the CDR3 DNA reads TGTGCCAGCAGCGTAGACGTGAGGGATCCCATGAACACTGAAGCTTTCTTT. This codes for CASSVDVRDPMNTEAFF.

This clone was seen just once. This sequence joins TRBV11-3 and TRBJ2-5; weak D call: TRBD1 (6 bases). From germline, CDR1 is SGHNT and CDR2 YENEEA. The CDR3 consists of 17 residues. Trimming took 3 bases from V and 5 from J, leaving 22 bases between them. The CDR3 bases are TGTGCCAGCAGCTTCGGTCAGGGGCGAGGAATGGCGGAGACCCAGTACTTC. Translating it yields CASSFGQGRGMAETQYF.

The rearrangement links TRBV28 to TRBJ2-7, with 8 nucleotides matching TRBD2. After removal of 6 bases from V and 3 bases from J, the junction contained 19 bases not matched to a gene. The CDR3 is 18 residues long. Germline V gene data show CDR1 as MDHEN and CDR2 as SYDVKM. CDR3 sequence reads: CASRPPLVQRELGYEQYF. In nucleotides, the CDR3 is TGTGCCAGCAGACCTCCACTGGTCCAGCGGGAGTTAGGCTACGAGCAGTACTTC.

This sequence joins TRBV6-1 and TRBJ2-7; no firm D call. The germline V gene has CDR1 MNHNS and CDR2 SASEGT. This CDR3 has 14 residues. The V end was cut by 6 bases, the J end by 2 bases, with 14 bases between. CDR3 sequence (DNA): TGTGCCAGCAGCGTCCCGGACGGAACCTACGAGCAGTACTTC. This gives the protein CASSVPDGTYEQYF.

The chain couples TRBV9 to TRBJ2-2, with unresolved D. Germline V gene data show CDR1 as SGDLS and CDR2 as YYNGEE. The CDR3 covers 15 residues. Trimming took off 0 bases at V and 7 bases at J, with 13 bases between the two ends. The CDR3 sequence is CASSVAISDDGELFF. CDR3 DNA sequence: TGTGCCAGCAGCGTAGCTATCTCAGATGACGGGGAGCTGTTTTTT.

This clone has a single count. CDR3 sequence reads: CASSHASGNPLLVVETQYF. The CDR3, as DNA: TGTGCCAGCAGTCATGCTTCAGGGAATCCCCTTTTAGTTGTGGAGACCCAGTACTTC. The chain joins TRBV11-2 to TRBJ2-5; D may be TRBD1 (5 bases). Trimming pared 6 bases from V and 5 bases from J, leaving 31 bases between. Germline V CDR1 and CDR2: SGHAT, FQNNGV. The CDR3 consists of 19 residues.

The chain combines TRBV7-8 with TRBJ1-1, with 7 bases that match TRBD1. Germline-derived CDR1 and CDR2 are SGHVS and FQNEAQ. The CDR3 consists of 14 residues. The V gene end was trimmed by 5 bases and the J gene end by 1 base; junction bases not matched to a gene: 4. The CDR3 here is CASSPTGKNTEAFF. The CDR3 nucleotides are TGTGCCAGCAGCCCGACAGGGAAGAACACTGAAGCTTTCTTT.

The sample holds a few counts of this clone. This chain connects TRBV5-6 to TRBJ1-2; D is perhaps TRBD1 (6 bases). V lost 3 bases and J lost 6, with 15 bases in between. Germline V gene data show CDR1 as SGHDT and CDR2 as YYEEEE. This CDR3 has 14 residues. In nucleotides, the CDR3 is TGTGCCAGCAGCTCCCCCGGACAGAGGAATGGCTACACCTTC. Its protein is CASSSPGQRNGYTF. Filled out from reference TRBV5-6 and TRBJ1-2, the complete variable domain reads DAGVTQSPTHLIKTRGQQVTLRCSPKSGHDTVSWYQQALGQGPQFIFQYYEEEERQRGNFPDRFSGHQFPNYSSELNVNALLLGDSALYLCASSSPGQRNGYTFGSGTRLTVV.

Here the CDR3 DNA reads TGTGCCAGCAGCCGAGGTGTGGGACAGGGGATCACAGATACGCAGTATTTT. Its translation: CASSRGVGQGITDTQYF. The V and J genes are TRBV11-1 and TRBJ2-3; TRBD1 agrees at 10 bases. The length of the CDR3 is 17 residues. The germline gives CDR1 SGHAT, CDR2 FQDESV (reference sequence). The trim removed 5 bases at V and 2 bases at J, leaving 10 bases unmatched. The full variable domain, with the rest looked up from reference TRBV11-1 and TRBJ2-3, is EAEVAQSPRYKITEKSQAVAFWCDPISGHATLYWYRQILGQGPELLVQFQDESVVDDSQLPKDRFSAERLKGVDSTLKIQPAELGDSAMYLCASSRGVGQGITDTQYFGPGTRLTVL.

This clone has only one observation. This sequence joins TRBV6-5 and TRBJ1-1; 8 bases line up with TRBD1. V trimming: 4 bases; J trimming: 4 bases; junction bases outside the gene matches: 8. Germline V lookup: CDR1 MNHEY, CDR2 SVGAGI. The length of the CDR3 is 15 residues. The CDR3 DNA reads TGTGCCAGCAGTTCTTCCAGGGGGCGGGTCACTGAAGCTTTCTTT. This codes for CASSSSRGRVTEAFF.

The J gene is TRBJ2-5, the V gene TRBV5-1; TRBD1 is a possible D gene (5 bases). Germline lookup yields CDR1 SGHRS and CDR2 YFSETQ. The CDR3 extends over 15 amino acids. Between the trimmed V and J ends, which lost 1 base and 2 bases, there was a span of 12 bases. CDR3 region: CASSLNTGTQETQYF. The CDR3 DNA reads as TGCGCCAGCAGCTTGAACACAGGAACACAAGAGACCCAGTACTTC. The whole variable domain, remainder taken from reference TRBV5-1 and TRBJ2-5, is KAGVTQTPRYLIKTRGQQVTLSCSPISGHRSVSWYQQTPGQGLQFLFEYFSETQRNKGNFPGRFSGRQFSNSRSEMNVSTLELGDSALYLCASSLNTGTQETQYFGPGTRLLVL.

The V and J genes are TRBV5-4 and TRBJ2-1; 7 bases align to TRBD2. Germline V CDR1 and CDR2: SGHNT, YYREEE (reference sequence). The CDR3 extends over 16 amino acids. With V trimmed by 3 bases and J by 4 bases, 10 bases remained unmatched. The CDR3 DNA reads TGTGCCAGCAGCTCGATTCTAGCGGAGAGGTACAATGAGCAGTTCTTC. Protein product: CASSSILAERYNEQFF. The variable domain in full, completed from reference TRBV5-4 and TRBJ2-1, reads ETGVTQSPTHLIKTRGQQVTLRCSSQSGHNTVSWYQQALGQGPQFIFQYYREEENGRGNFPPRFSGLQFPNYSSELNVNALELDDSALYLCASSSILAERYNEQFFGPGTRLTVL.

The chain is built from TRBV9 and TRBJ1-3; a possible D gene is TRBD1 (6 bases). CDR3 size: 16 residues. V dropped 4 bases and J dropped 0 bases, with 14 bases sitting between them. From germline, CDR1 is SGDLS and CDR2 YYNGEE. The CDR3 coding sequence is TGTGCCAGCAGCCCACCTTGGGGGCACTCTGGAAACACCATATATTTT. This translates into CASSPPWGHSGNTIYF. Together with reference TRBV9 and TRBJ1-3, the CDR3 gives the full variable domain: DSGVTQTPKHLITATGQRVTLRCSPRSGDLSVYWYQQSLDQGLQFLIQYYNGEERAKGNILERFSAQQFPDLHSELNLSSLELGDSALYFCASSPPWGHSGNTIYFGEGSWLTVV.

The chain recombines TRBV7-9 with TRBJ2-7; 10 nucleotides match TRBD2. V lost 1 base, J lost 2 bases, and 5 bases stayed unmatched. The CDR3 covers 16 residues. Germline lookup yields CDR1 SEHNR and CDR2 FQNEAQ (reference sequence). Here the CDR3 DNA reads TGTGCCAGCAGCTTAGGGCTAGCGGGAGTTCCCTACGAGCAGTACTTC. Translating gives CASSLGLAGVPYEQYF.

This clone has just one count. The rearrangement links TRBV2 to TRBJ2-3; 9 nucleotides align to TRBD2. The CDR3 is 14 amino acids. V dropped 6 bases and J dropped 5; count of bases not matched to a gene: 6. The germline V gene encodes CDR1 SNHLY and CDR2 FYNNEI. This chain's CDR3 is CASRLAGVVDTQYF. DNA of the CDR3: TGTGCCAGCAGGTTAGCGGGAGTAGTAGATACGCAGTATTTT.

This rearrangement joins TRBV19 to TRBJ1-5, with no clear D. V shed 4 bases and J shed 3 bases, with 10 bases lying between them. This CDR3 comprises 14 residues. CDR1 is LNHDA, CDR2 SQIVND, per germline (reference sequence). CDR3 in amino acids: CASSRREPNQPQHF. As DNA, the CDR3 is TGTGCCAGTAGTAGAAGGGAACCCAATCAGCCCCAGCATTTT.

This CDR3 is CASSEQQGVNGYTF. The CDR3 nucleotides are TGTGCCAGCAGTGAACAGCAGGGGGTTAATGGCTACACCTTC. The J gene is TRBJ1-2, the V gene TRBV2, with TRBD1 matching over 7 bases. V was pared by 2 bases and J by 6 bases, with 6 bases of the junction left unmatched. Germline V gene data show CDR1 as SNHLY and CDR2 as FYNNEI. The CDR3 sequence is 14 residues long.

The rearrangement joins TRBV6-1 to TRBJ2-2, with no clear D. This CDR3 spans 14 amino acids. V lost 9 bases and J 0 bases, leaving 11 bases between the germline ends. Germline V gene data show CDR1 as MNHNS and CDR2 as SASEGT. As DNA, the CDR3 is TGTGCCAGTTCCCACAGCACGAACACCGGGGAGCTGTTTTTT. This sequence encodes CASSHSTNTGELFF.

The chain is built from TRBV19 and TRBJ2-2, with 7 bases identical to TRBD2. V was pared by 10 bases and J by 1 base, with 9 bases of the junction left unmatched. Germline V CDR1 and CDR2: LNHDA, SQIVND (reference sequence). The CDR3 sequence is 15 residues long. The CDR3 loop is CATRPRGVNTGELFF. CDR3 DNA sequence: TGTGCCACCCGTCCCCGGGGGGTGAACACCGGGGAGCTGTTTTTT.

The chain links TRBV19 to TRBJ1-1; possible D gene TRBD1, 5 bases. Trimming pared 0 bases from V and 0 bases from J, leaving 11 bases between. The CDR3 runs to 16 residues. Germline V gives CDR1 LNHDA, CDR2 SQIVND (reference sequence). The CDR3 is CASSIDAKGVNTEAFF. The DNA of the CDR3 is TGTGCCAGTAGTATAGATGCCAAAGGGGTGAACACTGAAGCTTTCTTT. The entire variable domain, with the rest obtained from reference TRBV19 and TRBJ1-1, is as follows: DGGITQSPKYLFRKEGQNVTLSCEQNLNHDAMYWYRQDPGQGLRLIYYSQIVNDFQKGDIAEGYSVSREKKESFPLTVTSAQKNPTAFYLCASSIDAKGVNTEAFFGQGTRLTVV.

V is TRBV28 and J is TRBJ1-5; 11 positions agree with TRBD1. Germline values: CDR1 MDHEN, CDR2 SYDVKM. The length of the CDR3 is 19 residues. The V and J ends lost 6 bases and 1 base, in that order; junction bases with no gene match: 14. Here the CDR3 DNA reads TGTGCCAGCAGACCCCCGGGACAGGGGGTAGGGGTGAGCAATCAGCCCCAGCATTTT. Translation gives CASRPPGQGVGVSNQPQHF.